The present TCR beta chain was sequenced within a study of early T cells in non-severe SARS-CoV-2 infection. Background on the study: Alpha and beta chains were unpaired, from unsorted whole-blood bulk RNA.

The table lists this clonotype with a few counts. Germline lookup yields CDR1 SGHTA and CDR2 FQGTGA. The CDR3 totals 14 residues. Unmatched junction bases numbered 2, after V lost 5 bases and J lost 4 bases. Unique molecular identifiers were added to individual cDNA molecules. Each CDR3 protein gets one entry after TCRdb re-called the 5' RACE reads with MiXCR. The sample yields 97,000 or so distinct CDR3 sequences, roughly 9.6% seen once. The rearrangement uses TRBV7-3 and TRBJ2-2; 9 bases are a match to TRBD1. The clonotype originates from an adult who was a healthcare worker with PCR-confirmed SARS-CoV-2 infection or an uninfected control (not recorded which). The sample consisted of whole blood, taken at baseline. The CDR3 loop is CASSRDRVTGELFF. CDR3 DNA: TGTGCCAGCAGCCGGGACAGGGTCACCGGGGAGCTGTTTTTT.